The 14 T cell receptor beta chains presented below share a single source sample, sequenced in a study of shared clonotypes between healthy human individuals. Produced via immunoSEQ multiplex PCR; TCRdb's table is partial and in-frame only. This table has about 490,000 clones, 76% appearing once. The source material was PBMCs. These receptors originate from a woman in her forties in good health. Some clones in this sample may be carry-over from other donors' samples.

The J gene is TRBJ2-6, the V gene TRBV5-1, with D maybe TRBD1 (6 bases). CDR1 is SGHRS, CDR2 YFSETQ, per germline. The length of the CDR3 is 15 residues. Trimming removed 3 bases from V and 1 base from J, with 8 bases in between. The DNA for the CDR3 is TGCGCCAGCAGCTCGCAGGGGTCTGGGGCCAACGTCCTGACTTTC. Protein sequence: CASSSQGSGANVLTF.

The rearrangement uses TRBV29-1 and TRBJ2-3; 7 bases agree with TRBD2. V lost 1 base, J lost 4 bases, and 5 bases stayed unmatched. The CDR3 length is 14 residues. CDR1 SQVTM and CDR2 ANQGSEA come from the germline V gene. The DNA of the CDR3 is TGCAGCGTTGAAGGTCTGGGAGGGCCAGATACGCAGTATTTT. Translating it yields CSVEGLGGPDTQYF.

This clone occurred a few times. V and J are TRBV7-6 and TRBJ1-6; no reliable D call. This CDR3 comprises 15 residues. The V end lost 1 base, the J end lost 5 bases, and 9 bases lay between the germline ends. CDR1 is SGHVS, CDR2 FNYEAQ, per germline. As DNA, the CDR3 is TGTGCCAGCAGCTTAGTGGCGGCGGATAATTCACCCCTCCACTTT. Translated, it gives CASSLVAADNSPLHF.

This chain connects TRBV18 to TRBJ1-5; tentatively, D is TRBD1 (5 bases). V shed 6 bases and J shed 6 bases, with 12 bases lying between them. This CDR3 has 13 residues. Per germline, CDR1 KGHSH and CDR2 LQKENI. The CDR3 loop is CASSPGPSQPQHF. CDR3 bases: TGTGCCAGCTCCCCAGGGCCCTCTCAGCCCCAGCATTTT.

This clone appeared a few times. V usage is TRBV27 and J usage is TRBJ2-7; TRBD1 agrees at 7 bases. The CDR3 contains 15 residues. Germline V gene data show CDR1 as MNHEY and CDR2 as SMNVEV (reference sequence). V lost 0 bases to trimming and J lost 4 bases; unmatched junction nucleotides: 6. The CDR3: CASSLSWTGRYEQYF. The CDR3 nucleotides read TGTGCCAGCAGTTTATCGTGGACAGGTAGATACGAGCAGTACTTC.

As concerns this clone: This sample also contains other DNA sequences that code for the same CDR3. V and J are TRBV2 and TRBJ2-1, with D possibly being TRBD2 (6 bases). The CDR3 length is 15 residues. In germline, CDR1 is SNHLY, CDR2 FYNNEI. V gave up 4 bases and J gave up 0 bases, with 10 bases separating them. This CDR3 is CASSALANSYNEQFF. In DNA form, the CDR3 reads TGTGCCAGCAGTGCTCTAGCGAACTCCTACAATGAGCAGTTCTTC.

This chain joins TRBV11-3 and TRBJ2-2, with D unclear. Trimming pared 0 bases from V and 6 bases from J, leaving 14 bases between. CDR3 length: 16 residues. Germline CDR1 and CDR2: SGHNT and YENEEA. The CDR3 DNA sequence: TGTGCCAGCAGCTTAGAGACGAATTATGTTGCCGGGGAGCTGTTTTTT. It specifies CASSLETNYVAGELFF.

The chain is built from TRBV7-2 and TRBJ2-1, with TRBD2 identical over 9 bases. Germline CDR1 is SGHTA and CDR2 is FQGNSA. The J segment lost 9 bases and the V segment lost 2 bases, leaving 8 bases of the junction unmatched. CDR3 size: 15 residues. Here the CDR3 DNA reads TGTGCCAGCAGCTTATCACTAGCGGGTAACGGTGAGCAGTTCTTC. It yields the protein CASSLSLAGNGEQFF.

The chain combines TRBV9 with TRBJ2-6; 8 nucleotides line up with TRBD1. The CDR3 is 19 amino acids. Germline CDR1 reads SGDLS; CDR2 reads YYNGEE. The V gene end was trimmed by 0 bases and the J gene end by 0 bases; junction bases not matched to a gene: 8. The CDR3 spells CASSVDPGTGASGANVLTF. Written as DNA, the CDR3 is TGTGCCAGCAGCGTAGACCCCGGGACAGGTGCCTCTGGGGCCAACGTCCTGACTTTC.

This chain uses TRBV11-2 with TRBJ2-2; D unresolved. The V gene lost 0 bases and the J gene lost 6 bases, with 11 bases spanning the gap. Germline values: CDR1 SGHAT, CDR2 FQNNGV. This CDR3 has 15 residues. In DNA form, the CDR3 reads TGTGCCAGCAGCTTAGATGGTCAGCCCCCCGGGGAGCTGTTTTTT. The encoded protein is CASSLDGQPPGELFF.

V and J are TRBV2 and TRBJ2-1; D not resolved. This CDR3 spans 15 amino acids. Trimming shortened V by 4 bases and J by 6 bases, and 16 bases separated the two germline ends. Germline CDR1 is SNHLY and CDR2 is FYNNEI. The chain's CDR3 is CASSARTTQTNEQFF. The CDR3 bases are TGTGCCAGCAGTGCCCGCACCACCCAGACCAATGAGCAGTTCTTC.

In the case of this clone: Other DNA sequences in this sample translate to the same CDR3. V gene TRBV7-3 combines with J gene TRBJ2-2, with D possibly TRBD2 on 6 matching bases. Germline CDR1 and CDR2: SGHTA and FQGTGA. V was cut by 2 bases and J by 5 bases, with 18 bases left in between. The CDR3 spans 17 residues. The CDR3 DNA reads TGTGCCAGCAGCTTAGGGCTAGGGGAGGCGAGGACCGGGGAGCTGTTTTTT. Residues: CASSLGLGEARTGELFF.

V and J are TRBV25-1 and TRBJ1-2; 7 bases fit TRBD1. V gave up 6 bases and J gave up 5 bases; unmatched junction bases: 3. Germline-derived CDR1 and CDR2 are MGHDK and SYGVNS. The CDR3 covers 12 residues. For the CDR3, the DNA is TGTGCCAGCAGAGGGGGCGAGTATGGCTACACCTTC. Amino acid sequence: CASRGGEYGYTF.

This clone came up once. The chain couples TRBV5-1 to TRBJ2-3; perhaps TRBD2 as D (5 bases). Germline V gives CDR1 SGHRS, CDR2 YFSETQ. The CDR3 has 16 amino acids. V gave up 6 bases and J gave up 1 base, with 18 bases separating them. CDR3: CASTRGGPGGTDTQYF. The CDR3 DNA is TGCGCCAGCACCCGAGGAGGACCCGGTGGCACAGATACGCAGTATTTT.